This TCR beta chain is from a study of cytomegalovirus exposure and HLA in healthy donors. The length of the CDR3 is 14 residues. Per the germline V gene, CDR1 is MGHRA and CDR2 is YSYEKL. V lost 3 bases to trimming and J lost 4 bases; unmatched junction nucleotides: 3. PCR primers comprised 60 Vbeta and 13 Jbeta primers. Profiled with immunoSEQ multiplex PCR; TCRdb holds only in-frame clones, not every one. The data hold about 110,000 clones, with 65% to 75% observed a single time. The TCR was taken from a woman aged 40 to 50 in good health and CMV-seropositive. The specimen was PBMCs. The chain links TRBV4-1 to TRBJ2-5, with TRBD1 matching over 9 bases. CDR3 protein: CASSQDRGTETQYF. CDR3 sequence (DNA): TGCGCCAGCAGCCAGGACAGGGGAACAGAGACCCAGTACTTC.